The 22 T cell receptor beta chains below come from one sample, sequenced in a study of T-cell reconstitution after alpha-beta-depleted transplantation in children. Unique molecular identifiers were used in preparing the TCRbeta library. TCRdb re-called the PCR reads with MiXCR, one entry per CDR3 protein. This table holds under 850,000 distinct CDR3 sequences, roughly 14% found once. The sample was PBMCs, taken before TCRalphabeta/CD19-depleted stem cell transplant. Receptor source: a girl aged 2 to 9 with congenital amegakaryocytic thrombocytopenia, due to receive a stem cell transplant.

This clonotype was recorded once. The chain has TRBV12-3 or TRBV12-4 and TRBJ1-1; no definite D call. The CDR3 covers 16 residues. V lost 6 bases and J lost 1, with 18 bases in between. CDR3 nucleotide sequence: TGTGCCAGCAGCCCCAGATCGGGGTTTGGGAACACTGAAGCTTTCTTT. This encodes CASSPRSGFGNTEAFF.

This clonotype showed up just a few times. This chain links TRBV5-1 with TRBJ2-7; 9 positions agree with TRBD2. Germline CDR1 is SGHRS and CDR2 is YFSETQ. The CDR3 consists of 14 residues. Losses at the gene ends were 4 bases for V and 4 bases for J; bases not matched to a gene: 6. The CDR3 loop is CASSLREGQYEQYF. DNA for the CDR3: TGCGCCAGCAGCCTGCGGGAGGGCCAATACGAGCAGTACTTC.

This clonotype was counted at least ten times. This chain links TRBV20-1 with TRBJ2-4; 7 bases map to TRBD1. This CDR3 is 15 amino acids long. Trimming took 6 bases from V and 0 from J; bases not matched to a gene: 8. Germline V gives CDR1 DFQATT, CDR2 SNEGSKA (reference sequence). This chain's CDR3 is CSAGTEFLAKNIQYF. In DNA form, the CDR3 reads TGCAGTGCCGGGACAGAATTTTTAGCCAAAAACATTCAGTACTTC.

This clonotype has ten or more counts. The chain is built from TRBV6-5 and TRBJ1-1, with D unresolved. The CDR3 runs to 11 residues. The ends were cut back, 4 bases at V and 5 bases at J, with 5 bases in the middle. CDR1 MNHEY and CDR2 SVGAGI come from the germline V gene. The CDR3 nucleotides are TGTGCCAGCAGTTCCCGTACTGAAGCTTTCTTT. Translation gives CASSSRTEAFF.

The genes are TRBV7-6 and TRBJ1-1; no clear D. V was pared by 4 bases and J by 10 bases, with 16 bases between. The germline V gene encodes CDR1 SGHVS and CDR2 FNYEAQ. The CDR3 runs 13 residues. CDR3: CASSSVGRLGAFF. CDR3 sequence (DNA): TGTGCCAGCAGCTCCGTTGGACGTCTAGGAGCTTTCTTT.

As to this clonotype: The germline gene is not matched at one end of the junction; a read error may be the cause. The V call is TRBV7-9, the J call TRBJ1-2, with 8 bases matching TRBD1. Germline V gene sequence: CDR1 SEHNR, CDR2 FQNEAQ (reference sequence). The CDR3 is 11 amino acids. CDR3 sequence reads: CASSASDRARF. The CDR3, as DNA: TGTGCCAGCTCCGCCTCGGACAGGGCCCGCTTC.

This rearrangement joins TRBV7-6 to TRBJ2-5; D is unclear. Trimming removed 8 bases at V and 2 bases at J, with 9 bases between. The CDR3 spans 12 residues. Germline-derived CDR1 and CDR2 are SGHVS and FNYEAQ. CDR3 loop: CASGYLQETQYF. CDR3 sequence (DNA): TGTGCCAGCGGTTACCTACAAGAGACCCAGTACTTC.

This clonotype has at least ten counts. The chain has TRBV6-1 and TRBJ1-6, with D possibly being TRBD1 (5 bases). Germline CDR1 and CDR2: MNHNS and SASEGT. The V end was cut by 6 bases, the J end by 4 bases, with 13 bases between. This CDR3 comprises 15 residues. CDR3 nucleotides: TGTGCCAGCAGGACCGGGACTAGATATAATTCACCCCTCCACTTT. Its protein product is CASRTGTRYNSPLHF.

Worth noting for this clonotype: A single base separates this from a much larger clone, so it may be a read error. The chain links TRBV6-5 to TRBJ1-2, with D maybe TRBD1 (6 bases). This CDR3 is 13 amino acids long. The germline gives CDR1 MNHEY, CDR2 SVGAGI. The DNA of the CDR3 is TGTGCCAGCAGTTACCCCGGACAGCATGGCGACACCTTC. Residues: CASSYPGQHGDTF.

This clonotype was seen at least ten times. J is TRBJ2-7 and V is TRBV20-1, with 8 positions matching TRBD1. The CDR3 totals 15 residues. Germline V CDR1 and CDR2: DFQATT, SNEGSKA (reference sequence). V was clipped by 5 bases and J by 4 bases; unmatched bases: 13. In DNA, the CDR3 is TGCAGTGCTTCGTCGACAGGGGTGAGGGAGTACGAGCAGTACTTC. This codes for CSASSTGVREYEQYF.

About this clonotype: A read error may be the cause here, since a much bigger clone is one base away. CDR3 DNA: TGCAGCGTTTCCTTAGCCAAAAACATTCAGTACTTC. Encoded protein: CSVSLAKNIQYF. The V and J genes are TRBV29-1 and TRBJ2-4; no clear D. Germline V gives CDR1 SQVTM, CDR2 ANQGSEA. The CDR3 sequence is 12 residues long. Trimming cost V 5 bases and J 0 bases, with 5 bases left between them.

This clonotype turned up a few times. The rearrangement links TRBV7-2 to TRBJ2-1, with a possible D match to TRBD1 (5 bases). Trimming left V 5 bases short and J 4 bases short, with 15 bases between. Germline V gene sequence: CDR1 SGHTA, CDR2 FQGNSA. The CDR3 length is 15 residues. As DNA, the CDR3 is TGTGCCAGCAGCCCCGACAGTAGTGGGTACAATGAGCAGTTCTTC. It specifies CASSPDSSGYNEQFF.

This clonotype was picked up a small number of times. CDR3 sequence: CSAIDTYIQYF. CDR3 bases: TGCAGTGCGATTGACACATACATTCAGTACTTC. The chain is built from TRBV20-1 and TRBJ2-4; no clear D gene. V lost 6 bases, J lost 8 bases, and 11 bases lay in between. Germline V lookup: CDR1 DFQATT, CDR2 SNEGSKA (reference sequence). This CDR3 spans 11 amino acids.

The genes are TRBV5-1 and TRBJ2-5; D perhaps matches TRBD2 (5 bases). Germline V lookup: CDR1 SGHRS, CDR2 YFSETQ. The CDR3 covers 16 residues. V was cut by 0 bases and J by 2 bases, with 14 bases left in between. The CDR3 is CASSLGEDLFQETQYF. For the CDR3, the DNA is TGCGCCAGCAGCTTGGGCGAGGACTTATTTCAAGAGACCCAGTACTTC.

In the case of this clonotype: This sequence may be a read error, since a much larger clone differs from it by one base. The gene calls are TRBV20-1 and TRBJ1-5, with D tentatively TRBD1 (5 bases). The CDR3 is 15 residues long. The V gene's germline CDR1 is DFQATT and CDR2 SNEGSKA (reference sequence). In nucleotides, the CDR3 is TGCAGTGCTAGTCGGTGGGTGGCGGGGGTACAGCCCCAGCCTTTT. Protein: CSASRWVAGVQPQPF.

A few counts support this clonotype. The rearrangement uses TRBV20-1 and TRBJ1-6, with TRBD1 matching 9 bases. V lost 1 base and J lost 7; bases outside the gene matches: 2. CDR3 length: 14 residues. Germline loops: CDR1 DFQATT, CDR2 SNEGSKA (reference sequence). CDR3 amino acids: CSARAGQGNSPLHF. Here the CDR3 DNA reads TGCAGTGCTAGAGCCGGACAGGGGAATTCACCCCTCCACTTT.

This clonotype showed up many times. The chain couples TRBV11-2 to TRBJ2-7; 7 nucleotides align to TRBD1. The CDR3 is 15 amino acids. In germline, CDR1 is SGHAT, CDR2 FQNNGV. Losses at the gene ends were 3 bases for V and 2 bases for J; bases not matched to a gene: 7. CDR3 sequence (DNA): TGTGCCAGCAGCTTTAACCGGGACAGAACCTACGAGCAGTACTTC. The encoded protein is CASSFNRDRTYEQYF.

CDR3 region: CATFTGTPALGREGGDEQFF. CDR3 in DNA: TGTGCCACCTTTACCGGGACACCCGCCCTGGGACGGGAGGGCGGGGATGAGCAGTTCTTC. The V and J genes are TRBV15 and TRBJ2-1, with 8 bases identical to TRBD2. Unmatched junction bases numbered 29, after V lost 8 bases and J lost 8 bases. CDR1 LNHNV and CDR2 YYDKDF come from the germline V gene (reference sequence). The CDR3 is made up of 20 amino acids.

This clonotype was detected a few times. The CDR3 here is CASSLEGWLAGGTNTGELFF. CDR3 DNA sequence: TGCGCCAGCAGCTTGGAAGGTTGGCTAGCGGGAGGAACGAACACCGGGGAGCTGTTTTTT. The J gene is TRBJ2-2, the V gene TRBV5-1, with 11 bases that match TRBD2. Germline V gives CDR1 SGHRS, CDR2 YFSETQ. CDR3 length: 20 amino acids. The V and J ends lost 0 bases and 0 bases, in that order; junction bases with no gene match: 10.

This clonotype was detected a few times. This chain links TRBV29-1 with TRBJ2-7, with 8 bases that match TRBD2. After removal of 4 bases from V and 7 bases from J, the junction contained 9 bases not matched to a gene. The CDR3 runs 13 residues. CDR1 is SQVTM, CDR2 ANQGSEA, per germline. CDR3 region: CSVVRGGSGEQYF. DNA of the CDR3: TGCAGCGTTGTCCGCGGGGGGTCTGGGGAGCAGTACTTC.

This clonotype came up many times. This chain uses TRBV5-1 with TRBJ1-2, with TRBD1 matching over 7 bases. Germline V gives CDR1 SGHRS, CDR2 YFSETQ. The CDR3 covers 16 residues. J was trimmed by 2 bases and V by 4 bases; bases with no gene match: 11. The CDR3 DNA follows: TGCGCCAGCAGCCCAATCACCGGGACAGCGAACTATGGCTACACCTTC. This encodes CASSPITGTANYGYTF.

This clonotype was found many times. This rearrangement joins TRBV7-9 to TRBJ2-1; D gene ambiguous. In germline, CDR1 is SEHNR, CDR2 FQNEAQ (reference sequence). V gave up 2 bases and J gave up 6 bases, with 11 bases separating them. The CDR3 spans 14 residues. CDR3 protein: CASSLRLTSNEQFF. CDR3 nucleotides: TGTGCCAGCAGCTTAAGACTCACCTCCAATGAGCAGTTCTTC. The full variable domain, rest sourced from reference TRBV7-9 and TRBJ2-1, is DTGVSQNPRHKITKRGQNVTFRCDPISEHNRLYWYRQTLGQGPEFLTYFQNEAQLEKSRLLSDRFSAERPKGSFSTLEIQRTEQGDSAMYLCASSLRLTSNEQFFGPGTRLTVL.